Following are 4 T cell receptor beta chains from one sample sequenced in a study of CD8+ T cells in alopecia areata. Isolated RNA was reverse transcribed into cDNA used as the sequencing template. Sequencing was performed with immunoSEQ multiplex PCR; in TCRdb, only in-frame clones are kept and a portion is missing. The repertoire includes 35,000 or so clones, more than 50% of them detected once, and more than 1.5% sits in the top ten. Sorting of CD4+ cells into CD25+CD127- cells (for roughly five patients) was performed. The sequencing input was CD4+ Tregs sorted from blood. These TCRs come from a human donor with alopecia areata.

J is TRBJ1-1 and V is TRBV30, with TRBD1 as a possible D gene (5 bases). This CDR3 is 16 amino acids long. The V end lost 0 bases, the J end lost 1 base, and 15 bases lay between the germline ends. CDR1 and CDR2 from the germline V gene are GTSNPN and SVGIG (reference sequence). The CDR3 DNA reads as TGTGCCTGGAGTGTTGACTACGGACACCAGAACACTGAAGCTTTCTTT. It specifies CAWSVDYGHQNTEAFF.

This chain uses TRBV18 with TRBJ2-1; D is ambiguous. CDR3 length equals 12 residues. Trimming took 4 bases from V and 7 from J, leaving 8 bases between them. Germline assignment: CDR1 KGHSH and CDR2 LQKENI. For the CDR3, the DNA is TGTGCCAGCTCACTAGCTGGAAATGAGCAGTTCTTC. Protein: CASSLAGNEQFF.

This clone turned up a few times. This chain joins TRBV7-9 and TRBJ1-1; the match to TRBD1 covers 8 bases. V lost 3 bases and J lost 3; bases outside the gene matches: 12. This CDR3 has 17 residues. Germline assignment: CDR1 SEHNR and CDR2 FQNEAQ (reference sequence). The CDR3 DNA reads as TGTGCCAGCAGCTTGATGGTGGCGACAGGGGTGGACACTGAAGCTTTCTTT. Its protein is CASSLMVATGVDTEAFF.

This clone has only a few counts. This chain connects TRBV23-1 to TRBJ2-5; tentatively, D is TRBD1 (5 bases). TRBV23-1 is classed as an ORF, of uncertain function. Trimming stripped 4 bases from V and 1 base from J, with 10 bases between. The CDR3 extends over 14 amino acids. The DNA for the CDR3 is TGCGCCAGCAGTCCGCTGACAGCCCAAGAGACCCAGTACTTC. Translating it yields CASSPLTAQETQYF.